A single sample is the source of the 22 T cell receptor beta chains below, sequenced in a study of blood T cells in healthy people across ages. Through a sample-barcoded 5' primer and a J-beta primer mix, a second PCR was run for roughly 6 to 11 cycles. TCRdb recomputed calls from the 5' RACE reads with MiXCR, one row per CDR3 protein. Of approximately 800,000 distinct CDR3 sequences listed, roughly 60% are singletons. Material for sequencing was blood. These receptors were collected from a man younger than 40 in good health.

Details on this clonotype: The junction departs from the called germline gene at one end, perhaps through a read error. CDR3 loop: CASSQDFSNGGYIF. As DNA, the CDR3 is TGCGCCAGCAGCCAAGACTTTAGTAACGGTGGCTACATCTTC. This chain uses TRBV4-3 with TRBJ1-2; D not certain. Germline-derived CDR1 and CDR2 are LGHNA and YSLEER. This CDR3 is built from 14 residues.

Only one count was recorded for this clonotype. The chain carries TRBV15 and TRBJ2-3, with 10 bases lining up with TRBD2. Germline assignment: CDR1 LNHNV and CDR2 YYDKDF (reference sequence). The J segment lost 1 base and the V segment lost 5 bases, leaving 3 bases of the junction unmatched. This CDR3 spans 15 amino acids. The DNA of the CDR3 is TGTGCCACCAGCGCCGGGACTAGCGGCACAGATACGCAGTATTTT. Translation gives CATSAGTSGTDTQYF. Full variable domain (missing parts from reference TRBV15 and TRBJ2-3): DAMVIQNPRYQVTQFGKPVTLSCSQTLNHNVMYWYQQKSSQAPKLLFHYYDKDFNNEADTPDNFQSRRPNTSFCFLDIRSPGLGDTAMYLCATSAGTSGTDTQYFGPGTRLTVL.

This clonotype has just a few counts. The chain joins TRBV20-1 to TRBJ1-5; D is perhaps TRBD1 (5 bases). V was clipped by 6 bases and J by 3 bases, with 12 bases between them. The CDR3 is 13 residues long. Germline V CDR1 and CDR2: DFQATT, SNEGSKA (reference sequence). The CDR3 DNA is TGCAGTGCCCCGAGGACACTCAATCAGCCCCAGCATTTT. Residues: CSAPRTLNQPQHF.

The rearrangement joins TRBV6-1 to TRBJ2-4; 7 bases match TRBD2. The end of the DNA is better explained by TRBJ2-7, so the J call may be wrong. This CDR3 has 17 amino acids. Germline V CDR1 and CDR2: MNHNS, SASEGT. CDR3: CASSDASRGMGAYEQYF. CDR3 bases: TGTGCCAGCAGTGACGCCTCGCGGGGGATGGGGGCCTACGAGCAGTACTTC.

The table lists this clonotype with a few counts. This sequence joins TRBV12-3 or TRBV12-4 and TRBJ2-1; 14 bases fit TRBD2. The ends lost 5 bases at V and 8 bases at J; junction bases unmatched: 8. This CDR3 is 16 amino acids long. CDR3 loop: CASSKTSGRVGDEQFF. The DNA for the CDR3 is TGTGCCAGCAGTAAGACTAGCGGGAGGGTTGGGGATGAGCAGTTCTTC.

J is TRBJ1-2 and V is TRBV29-1, with 9 bases identical to TRBD1. Germline V lookup: CDR1 SQVTM, CDR2 ANQGSEA. V lost 0 bases to trimming and J lost 4 bases; unmatched junction nucleotides: 3. The CDR3 spans 14 residues. CDR3 nucleotide sequence: TGCAGCGTTGAAGATGGGACAGGGCTCTATGGCTACACCTTC. This gives the protein CSVEDGTGLYGYTF.

The chain recombines TRBV25-1 with TRBJ2-1; 8 bases fit TRBD2. Losses at the gene ends were 1 base for V and 7 bases for J; bases not matched to a gene: 12. The CDR3 runs 17 residues. Per germline, CDR1 MGHDK and CDR2 SYGVNS. The CDR3 DNA follows: TGTGCCAGCAGTGAATCCCTAGCGGGTCTAGTATGGAATGAGCAGTTCTTC. This codes for CASSESLAGLVWNEQFF.

This clonotype occurred a few times. At one end the junction does not follow the germline gene, possibly because of a read error. The V and J genes are TRBV5-1 and TRBJ1-2, with D hard to call. Germline CDR1 is SGHRS and CDR2 is YFSETQ. CDR3 length equals 12 residues. The CDR3 DNA follows: TGCGCCACCAGCGTGGCCGGCGGGGGCTACACCTTC. It translates to CATSVAGGGYTF.

The CDR3 DNA reads as TGTGCCAGCAGCCAAGCGGCAAACACTGAAGCTTTCTTT. Amino acid sequence: CASSQAANTEAFF. V is TRBV3-1 and J is TRBJ1-1; no reliable D call. The CDR3 sequence is 13 residues long. V was cut by 1 base and J by 2 bases, with 5 bases left in between. Germline V gene lookup returns CDR1 LGHDT and CDR2 YNNKEL (reference sequence).

This clonotype was seen a handful of times. The CDR3 DNA follows: TGTGCCAGCAGCCACAGCGCGGGGGTCTCCTACAATGAGCAGTTCTTC. Translating gives CASSHSAGVSYNEQFF. The chain carries TRBV7-2 and TRBJ2-1, with 7 nucleotides matching TRBD2. This CDR3 comprises 16 residues. J gave up 0 bases and V 5 bases, and 7 bases lay outside the gene matches. In germline, CDR1 is SGHTA, CDR2 FQGNSA.

V gene TRBV20-1 combines with J gene TRBJ2-3; 11 bases line up with TRBD2. The CDR3 consists of 15 residues. The ends lost 5 bases at V and 6 bases at J; junction bases unmatched: 10. The germline gives CDR1 DFQATT, CDR2 SNEGSKA (reference sequence). CDR3 nucleotides: TGCAGTGCTCGGGATAGCGGGAGGGCCTGGGATACGCAGTATTTT. Its translation is CSARDSGRAWDTQYF.

V gene TRBV20-1 combines with J gene TRBJ2-5, with D perhaps matching TRBD1 or TRBD2 (5 bases each). Trimming removed 0 bases from V and 6 bases from J, with 14 bases in between. The CDR3 length is 14 residues. Germline CDR1 is DFQATT and CDR2 is SNEGSKA (reference sequence). The CDR3 DNA reads TGCAGTGCTAGAGAACCGGAATCGGGACAGACCCAGTACTTC. This sequence encodes CSAREPESGQTQYF.

This clonotype was observed a handful of times. The V call is TRBV13, the J call TRBJ2-7; 10 bases agree with TRBD2. Germline values: CDR1 PRHDT, CDR2 FYEKMQ (reference sequence). The CDR3 consists of 14 residues. J was trimmed by 6 bases and V by 5 bases; bases with no gene match: 7. The CDR3: CASSPGTSVIEQYF. DNA for the CDR3: TGTGCCAGCAGCCCCGGGACTAGCGTCATCGAGCAGTACTTC.

Comments on this clonotype: Mismatch with germline at one junction end may stem from a read error. The genes are TRBV29-1 and TRBJ2-6; 11 bases fit TRBD1. CDR3 size: 17 residues. Looked up from germline, CDR1 is SQVTM and CDR2 is ANQGSEA. The CDR3 loop is CSAGQGAFFSRANVLTF. The CDR3 DNA reads TGCAGCGCCGGACAGGGGGCCTTCTTCTCTAGGGCCAACGTCCTGACTTTC.

The rearrangement joins TRBV7-8 to TRBJ1-2; D call uncertain. In germline, CDR1 is SGHVS, CDR2 FQNEAQ. CDR3 length: 14 amino acids. V lost 1 base and J 2 bases, leaving 8 bases between the germline ends. The CDR3 spells CASSLGRQNYGYTF. CDR3 in DNA: TGTGCCAGCAGCTTAGGGCGTCAGAACTATGGCTACACCTTC.

This clonotype has more than one count but fewer than ten. The chain is built from TRBV28 and TRBJ2-5; TRBD2 is a possible D gene (6 bases). Looked up from germline, CDR1 is MDHEN and CDR2 is SYDVKM. This CDR3 spans 15 amino acids. With 4 bases removed from V and 1 base from J, the gap between germline ends came to 13 bases. CDR3 sequence (DNA): TGTGCCAGCAGTTCCCCTCCCGGGGGCCAAGAGACCCAGTACTTC. Translating gives CASSSPPGGQETQYF.

This clonotype was seen a handful of times. V usage is TRBV10-3 and J usage is TRBJ1-5; the D gene is possibly TRBD1 (5 bases). Trimming took 0 bases from V and 5 from J, leaving 14 bases between them. Germline CDR1 reads ENHRY; CDR2 reads SYGVKD. There are 16 residues in the CDR3. Written as DNA, the CDR3 is TGTGCCATCAGTGAGTCGTTGGACCCCAGGGATCAGCCCCAGCATTTT. It is translated as CAISESLDPRDQPQHF.

This sequence joins TRBV15 and TRBJ2-7; TRBD1 is a possible D gene (6 bases). Germline V CDR1 and CDR2: LNHNV, YYDKDF (reference sequence). CDR3 length: 14 residues. V was cut by 5 bases and J by 0 bases, with 11 bases left in between. CDR3: CATSATGSSYEQYF. The CDR3 DNA sequence: TGTGCCACCAGCGCTACAGGGAGCTCCTACGAGCAGTACTTC.

This clonotype came up many times. The rearrangement joins TRBV6-5 to TRBJ2-7; D uncertain. This CDR3 comprises 11 residues. CDR1 is MNHEY and CDR2 is SVGAGI in the germline V gene. V was clipped by 3 bases and J by 5 bases, with 5 bases between them. In DNA form, the CDR3 reads TGTGCCAGCAGTTATATCCACGAGCAGTACTTC. Its protein is CASSYIHEQYF.

In this sample, this clonotype turned up a few times. This chain uses TRBV27 with TRBJ1-1, with a tentative D call TRBD1 (5 bases). The CDR3 spans 13 residues. Germline loops: CDR1 MNHEY, CDR2 SMNVEV (reference sequence). V was trimmed by 6 bases and J by 4 bases, leaving 12 bases between them. CDR3 bases: TGTGCCAGCAGACCAGGGCTCTTCACTGAAGCTTTCTTT. It specifies CASRPGLFTEAFF.

In the case of this clonotype: A read error may be the cause here, since a much bigger clone is one base away. The chain recombines TRBV20-1 with TRBJ2-7, with a tentative D call TRBD2 (6 bases). This CDR3 has 11 amino acids. Trimming shortened V by 5 bases and J by 4 bases, and 9 bases separated the two germline ends. Germline CDR1 is DFQATT and CDR2 is SNEGSKA (reference sequence). The CDR3 is CSALGTYEQYF. CDR3 nucleotide sequence: TGCAGTGCTCTTGGGACTTACGAGCAGTACTTC.

V usage is TRBV20-1 and J usage is TRBJ2-4, with D possibly being TRBD1 (5 bases). Trimming left V 4 bases short and J 1 base short, with 8 bases between. In germline, CDR1 is DFQATT, CDR2 SNEGSKA (reference sequence). This CDR3 has 13 amino acids. CDR3 bases: TGCAGTGCTAAAGGGGTGGCCAAAAACATTCAGTACTTC. This encodes CSAKGVAKNIQYF.